This T cell receptor beta chain is from a study of shared T cell receptors in the human thymus. Some clones are missing from TCRdb's copy, which holds only in-frame ones; the method was immunoSEQ multiplex PCR. Among about 540,000 clones listed, approximately 78% were seen once. Trimming cost V 6 bases and J 4 bases, with 12 bases left between them. Germline V CDR1 and CDR2: MDHEN, SYDVKM. The CDR3 runs 13 residues. The same data also went into a second study, on human thymus T cells.

This chain links TRBV28 with TRBJ1-1, with D maybe TRBD1 (6 bases). The sequence was collected from a boy less than two years old with a congenital heart defect. Source material: thymocytes. For the CDR3, the DNA is TGTGCCAGCAGGGCCGACAGGCCCACTGAAGCTTTCTTT. It translates to CASRADRPTEAFF.